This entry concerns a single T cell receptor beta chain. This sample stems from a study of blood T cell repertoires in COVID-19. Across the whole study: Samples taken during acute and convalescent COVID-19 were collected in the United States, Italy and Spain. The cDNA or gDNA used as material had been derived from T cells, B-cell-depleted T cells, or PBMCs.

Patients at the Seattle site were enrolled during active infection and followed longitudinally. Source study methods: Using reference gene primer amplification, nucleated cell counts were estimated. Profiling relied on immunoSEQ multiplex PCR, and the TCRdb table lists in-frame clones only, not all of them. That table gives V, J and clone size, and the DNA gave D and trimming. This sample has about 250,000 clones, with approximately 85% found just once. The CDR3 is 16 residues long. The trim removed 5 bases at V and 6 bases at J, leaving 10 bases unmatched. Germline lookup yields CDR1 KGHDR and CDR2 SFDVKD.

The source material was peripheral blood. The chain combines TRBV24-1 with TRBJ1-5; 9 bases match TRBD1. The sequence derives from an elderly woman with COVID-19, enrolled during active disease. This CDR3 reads CATSAATGGGSQPQHF. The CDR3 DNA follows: TGTGCCACCAGTGCCGCGACAGGGGGGGGGAGTCAGCCCCAGCATTTT.